Below, 4 T cell receptor beta chains from the same sample are listed, as sequenced in a study of CD8 T cells in ankylosing spondylitis. MiXCR, run by TCRdb on the 5' RACE reads, gives a single entry per CDR3 protein. Seen here are 84,000 or so distinct CDR3 sequences, around 25% observed once, and the top ten hold around three fifths. Sequenced material: blood, either unsorted or a sorted T cell fraction (not recorded which). These receptors originate from a male donor with ankylosing spondylitis or in good health (not recorded which).

The J gene is TRBJ2-2, the V gene TRBV7-2, with 11 bases matching TRBD2. The V gene end was trimmed by 3 bases and the J gene end by 6 bases; junction bases not matched to a gene: 6. CDR1 SGHTA and CDR2 FQGNSA come from the germline V gene. This CDR3 is 16 amino acids long. The CDR3 loop is CASSLLGLAGSGELFF. CDR3 in DNA: TGTGCCAGCAGCTTGCTTGGACTAGCGGGCTCCGGGGAGCTGTTTTTT.

This clonotype was detected only a few times. The V gene is TRBV5-1, the J gene TRBJ2-3, with 8 bases identical to TRBD2. The CDR3 contains 14 residues. The V gene end was trimmed by 7 bases and the J gene end by 5 bases; junction bases not matched to a gene: 9. Germline CDR1 SGHRS, CDR2 YFSETQ. The DNA for the CDR3 is TGCGCCAGCCTATCCCGGCGGGAGGTAGATACGCAGTATTTT. Translated: CASLSRREVDTQYF.

The rearrangement joins TRBV5-1 to TRBJ1-5; no firm D call. Germline V gene lookup returns CDR1 SGHRS and CDR2 YFSETQ. V lost 4 bases and J lost 3, with 11 bases in between. CDR3 length equals 14 residues. CDR3 nucleotide sequence: TGCGCCAGCAGCCCGGACGGAGTCAATCAGCCCCAGCATTTT. Translating gives CASSPDGVNQPQHF.

This chain uses TRBV5-1 with TRBJ1-1; D is unclear. The germline CDR1 and CDR2 sequences are SGHRS and YFSETQ. Trimming removed 6 bases at V and 3 bases at J, with 12 bases between. The length of the CDR3 is 13 residues. Here the CDR3 reads CASNVALDTEAFF. The CDR3 DNA reads as TGCGCCAGCAACGTGGCCTTGGACACTGAAGCTTTCTTT.